This record concerns one T cell receptor beta chain sequence. The target of this receptor is not known. There are no base qualities to consult, and no much larger clone falls within one base. The data originate from a study of CD8 T cells in Susac syndrome (dated by TCRdb to between 2018 and 2020). Regarding the research as a whole: Among the sequenced Susac syndrome patients, six had clinically active disease and fewer than ten were in clinical remission. At blood withdrawal, Susac syndrome patients were either therapy-naive, taking corticosteroids (in some cases with IVIg as well), or taking IVIg alone. Whether CD8+ T cell activation and differentiation in Susac syndrome was antigen driven was tested using repertoire sequencing. Findings and caveats that apply to the study as a whole: No clonal expansion was detected in the CD4+ T cell repertoire of Susac syndrome patients. The number of individuals in the TCR sequencing and HLA analysis was acknowledged as relatively small.

RNA was extracted using the RNeasy kit, and roughly 0.45 to 1 microgram was reverse transcribed with random hexamers. The immunoSEQ multiplex PCR assay, covering 54 Vbeta and 13 Jbeta segments, was used to amplify TCR beta CDR3 regions. PCR amplification bias was corrected by using a synthetic template baseline for primer optimization and computational correction. The authors' analysis ran thus. Reads were annotated to V, D and J genes per IMGT and analyzed with immunoSEQ Analyzer, keeping only productive sequences. Clonality was computed as one minus Shannon entropy normalized by log2 of the number of productive unique sequences. For each patient and control, public and private clones were evaluated among the 100 most prevalent clones. Clones were defined as Susac-specific if absent from the healthy and MS cohorts, from 1052 published viral clones and from other ImmuneACCESS disease sequences. The public reads were reanalyzed by TCRdb: fastp trimming at Q25, MiXCR alignment, in-frame beta chains only. One record per CDR3 amino acid sequence lists the most common genes and DNA. The authors' filters were not applied to this entry. Within this sample are under 200,000 distinct CDR3 sequences, with approximately 96% of them counted one time only. Of the sample, approximately 0.089% falls within the top ten clones.

High-throughput TCR beta sequencing profiled peripheral blood CD8+ and CD4+ T cells from healthy donors, Susac syndrome patients and multiple sclerosis patients. Recently defined diagnostic criteria for definite or probable disease were met by the Susac syndrome patients. Bulk CD8+ and CD4+ T cells were purified magnetically by negative isolation, whereas CD8+ TEMRA cells were enriched by FACS. Blood was collected in EDTA tubes and processed within 24 hours, with PBMCs isolated through density gradient centrifugation. PBMCs intended for TCR sequencing were frozen in liquid nitrogen and were later thawed in a 37 degrees C water bath. Purity of sorted or isolated CD4+, CD8+ and CD8+ TEMRA cells was at least 90%. Trimming takes 0 bases from V and 6 bases from J, and the germline ends sit 5 bases apart. From the cysteine up to the phenylalanine, the CDR3 has a length of 12 residues. Only the CDR3 portion is preserved as DNA: 36 bases, with reading frame beginning at the first base. CDR1 is given as ENHRY and CDR2 as SYGVKD, both from the germline V gene.

The specimen was CD4+ T cells from PBMCs. This sequence uses TRBV10-3 and TRBJ1-2; no D gene can be assigned with confidence. This TCR was recovered from a human donor with Susac syndrome. The DNA reads as follows: TGTGCCATCAGTGAGTCGGGGAATGGCTACACCTTC. Its translation reads: CAISESGNGYTF.